The 27 T cell receptor beta chains listed next were all sequenced from one sample in a study of PD-1 blockade in classical Hodgkin lymphoma. Time point here: cycle 4 day 1 (C4D1), after less than 7 weeks of nivolumab. Brentuximab vedotin exposure varied among the patients, all of whom had relapsed after autologous stem cell transplantation. The investigators isolated CD8+ T cells from thawed PBMCs using magnetic negative selection. The table came from immunoSEQ multiplex PCR; TCRdb's copy has only in-frame clones and leaves some out. The profile shows 13,000 to 15,000 clones, around 90% of them singletons. Sequencing was performed on CD8+ T cells from blood, taken before the fourth cycle of nivolumab. These receptor sequences come from a human donor with classical Hodgkin lymphoma.

This chain joins TRBV11-2 and TRBJ2-3; the D gene is possibly TRBD2 (6 bases). With 4 bases removed from V and 1 base from J, the gap between germline ends came to 9 bases. The CDR3 totals 14 residues. The germline gives CDR1 SGHAT, CDR2 FQNNGV. CDR3 protein: CASSSWGGTDTQYF. The CDR3 DNA is TGTGCCAGCAGCTCCTGGGGGGGCACAGATACGCAGTATTTT.

The chain links TRBV18 to TRBJ2-1, with TRBD1 as a possible D gene (5 bases). This CDR3 spans 18 amino acids. The V gene's germline CDR1 is KGHSH and CDR2 LQKENI. The V end was cut by 1 base, the J end by 0 bases, with 16 bases between. The CDR3 loop is CASSPQGWSYGSYNEQFF. The CDR3 nucleotides are TGTGCCAGCTCACCACAGGGGTGGAGTTATGGCTCCTACAATGAGCAGTTCTTC.

This clone came up once. The chain recombines TRBV27 with TRBJ2-7; D unclear. This CDR3 has 10 amino acids. V lost 7 bases, J lost 7 bases, and 8 bases lay in between. Germline CDR1 and CDR2: MNHEY and SMNVEV (reference sequence). The CDR3 region is CASKGKEQYF. The CDR3, as DNA: TGTGCCAGCAAAGGCAAGGAGCAGTACTTC.

The rearrangement uses TRBV29-1 and TRBJ2-3; D gene unclear. Per germline, CDR1 SQVTM and CDR2 ANQGSEA. The V end was cut by 0 bases, the J end by 3 bases, with 4 bases between. The CDR3 covers 12 residues. In nucleotides, the CDR3 is TGCAGCGTTGAAGATGGTACAGATACGCAGTATTTT. Its protein is CSVEDGTDTQYF.

The chain links TRBV27 to TRBJ2-1; 11 bases are shared with TRBD2. In germline, CDR1 is MNHEY, CDR2 SMNVEV (reference sequence). The CDR3 is 15 amino acids. The trim removed 5 bases at V and 4 bases at J, leaving 4 bases unmatched. DNA for the CDR3: TGTGCCAGCAGTCATGGGACTAGCGGTTACAATGAGCAGTTCTTC. Translated: CASSHGTSGYNEQFF.

The chain recombines TRBV11-2 with TRBJ2-1; 13 bases fit TRBD2. The trim removed 4 bases at V and 4 bases at J, leaving 13 bases unmatched. This CDR3 has 19 residues. Looked up from germline, CDR1 is SGHAT and CDR2 is FQNNGV. DNA of the CDR3: TGTGCCAGCAGCTCTGCCGGGACTAGCGGGGAAGGGGGGTACAATGAGCAGTTCTTC. It yields the protein CASSSAGTSGEGGYNEQFF.

The chain recombines TRBV28 with TRBJ2-5; 7 nucleotides match TRBD2. This CDR3 has 13 amino acids. V was pared by 0 bases and J by 5 bases, with 0 bases of the junction left unmatched. Germline CDR1 is MDHEN and CDR2 is SYDVKM. CDR3 nucleotide sequence: TGTGCCAGCAGTTTATGGGGGGGGGAGACCCAGTACTTC. Translation: CASSLWGGETQYF. Drawing the rest from reference TRBV28 and TRBJ2-5, the complete variable domain is DVKVTQSSRYLVKRTGEKVFLECVQDMDHENMFWYRQDPGLGLRLIYFSYDVKMKEKGDIPEGYSVSREKKERFSLILESASTNQTSMYLCASSLWGGETQYFGPGTRLLVL.

This chain uses TRBV4-2 with TRBJ1-1, with D unresolved. The CDR3 covers 13 residues. The V end lost 8 bases, the J end lost 0 bases, and 10 bases lay between the germline ends. Germline V lookup: CDR1 LGHNA, CDR2 YNFKEQ. This chain's CDR3 is CASALSLNTEAFF. CDR3 DNA: TGTGCCAGCGCTCTTTCTCTGAACACTGAAGCTTTCTTT.

This chain connects TRBV2 to TRBJ2-7, with D possibly TRBD2 on 6 matching bases. The CDR3 extends over 13 amino acids. Germline V gene data show CDR1 as SNHLY and CDR2 as FYNNEI. Trimming cost V 6 bases and J 1 base, with 10 bases left between them. The CDR3 DNA is TGTGCCAGCAGGTCTAGCGATTCCTACGAGCAGTACTTC. Translating gives CASRSSDSYEQYF.

This chain joins TRBV27 and TRBJ2-2, with TRBD1 identical over 7 bases. Germline V gene sequence: CDR1 MNHEY, CDR2 SMNVEV (reference sequence). Unmatched junction bases numbered 14, after V lost 6 bases and J lost 7 bases. This CDR3 contains 16 residues. This CDR3 is CASREFGQDWFGELFF. DNA of the CDR3: TGTGCCAGCAGAGAGTTCGGACAGGACTGGTTCGGGGAGCTGTTTTTT.

The chain recombines TRBV10-2 with TRBJ2-7; a possible D gene is TRBD1 (6 bases). V lost 7 bases to trimming and J lost 4 bases, with 11 bases between them. The length of the CDR3 is 12 residues. CDR1 and CDR2 (germline): WSHSY, SAAADI. The CDR3 DNA sequence: TGCGCCAGCACGGGCAGGGGATACGAGCAGTACTTC. Protein: CASTGRGYEQYF.

This chain links TRBV30 with TRBJ2-2; possibly TRBD2 for D (6 bases). Trimming took 2 bases from V and 5 from J, leaving 12 bases between them. The CDR3 totals 14 residues. The germline V gene encodes CDR1 GTSNPN and CDR2 SVGIG (reference sequence). Here the CDR3 DNA reads TGTGCCTGGAGTCGGGGGAGTGGTACCGGGGAGCTGTTTTTT. Amino acid sequence: CAWSRGSGTGELFF.

The V call is TRBV21-1, the J call TRBJ2-7; TRBD1, the table's D call, was not compared with the DNA. TRBV21-1 is assigned pseudogene status. There are 15 residues in the CDR3. CDR3 bases: TGTGCCAGCAGCAAATCCCCGGGACACCTCTACGAGCAGTACTTC. It translates to CASSKSPGHLYEQYF.

This rearrangement joins TRBV27 to TRBJ2-7; tentative D call: TRBD1 (5 bases). The CDR3 contains 16 residues. Trimming shortened V by 6 bases and J by 1 base, and 19 bases separated the two germline ends. Germline values: CDR1 MNHEY, CDR2 SMNVEV (reference sequence). CDR3 loop: CASSPALATVSYEQYF. The CDR3 region has the DNA TGTGCCAGCAGCCCCGCCCTCGCGACAGTATCCTACGAGCAGTACTTC.

V gene TRBV2 combines with J gene TRBJ2-4; maybe TRBD1 (5 bases). Trimming took off 2 bases at V and 4 bases at J, with 9 bases between the two ends. The CDR3 has 14 amino acids. The germline V gene has CDR1 SNHLY and CDR2 FYNNEI. CDR3 amino acids: CASSERGEKNIQYF. The CDR3 DNA is TGTGCCAGCAGTGAAAGGGGCGAAAAAAACATTCAGTACTTC.

The genes are TRBV21-1 and TRBJ2-1; the table's D call, TRBD2, was not checked against the DNA. TRBV21-1 is designated a pseudogene. The CDR3 has 17 residues. The CDR3 protein is CASSNGKMGVWWNEQFF. DNA for the CDR3: TGTGCCAGCAGCAACGGCAAAATGGGAGTATGGTGGAATGAGCAGTTCTTC.

The chain uses TRBV28 and TRBJ2-7, with TRBD2 matching over 12 bases. The V gene end was trimmed by 6 bases and the J gene end by 6 bases; junction bases not matched to a gene: 9. This CDR3 has 15 amino acids. The germline gives CDR1 MDHEN, CDR2 SYDVKM. The CDR3 region is CASSKTSGSLPEQYF. CDR3 bases: TGTGCCAGCAGCAAGACTAGCGGGAGTCTGCCCGAGCAGTACTTC.

The rearrangement joins TRBV5-1 to TRBJ2-3; 7 bases agree with TRBD2. In germline, CDR1 is SGHRS, CDR2 YFSETQ. V lost 4 bases and J lost 5; bases outside the gene matches: 13. The CDR3 spans 16 residues. The DNA of the CDR3 is TGCGCCAGCAGCGAGCCCCTAAGCGGGGACGGAGATACGCAGTATTTT. This gives the protein CASSEPLSGDGDTQYF.

CDR3 region: CASTLLPGPDTQYF. CDR3 sequence (DNA): TGTGCCAGCACCCTACTCCCGGGCCCGGATACGCAGTATTTT. V is TRBV7-9 and J is TRBJ2-3, with D unresolved. The V end was cut by 7 bases, the J end by 6 bases, with 17 bases between. The germline CDR1 and CDR2 sequences are SEHNR and FQNEAQ (reference sequence). This CDR3 contains 14 residues.

V and J are TRBV10-3 and TRBJ1-1; 7 bases align to TRBD1. CDR1 and CDR2 from the germline V gene are ENHRY and SYGVKD. CDR3 length equals 16 residues. V lost 7 bases and J lost 5; bases outside the gene matches: 16. CDR3 residues: CAIKGSGGAGLTEAFF. The CDR3 DNA follows: TGTGCCATCAAAGGGTCAGGGGGGGCAGGGTTGACTGAAGCTTTCTTT.

The gene calls are TRBV28 and TRBJ1-1; 9 positions agree with TRBD1. The V segment lost 6 bases and the J segment 5 bases; nucleotides outside the gene matches: 7. The CDR3 is 14 amino acids. CDR1 is MDHEN and CDR2 is SYDVKM in the germline V gene. CDR3 bases: TGTGCCAGCAGACCAACAGGGGGCGGGACTGAAGCTTTCTTT. Amino acid sequence: CASRPTGGGTEAFF.

The rearrangement joins TRBV10-3 to TRBJ2-7; 9 bases fit TRBD1. CDR1 and CDR2 (germline): ENHRY, SYGVKD. The CDR3 extends over 13 amino acids. J lost 6 bases, V lost 6 bases, and 6 bases had no gene match. CDR3 DNA: TGTGCCATCAGAGAAAAGACAGGGGGCGAGCAGTACTTC. It translates to CAIREKTGGEQYF.

The chain employs TRBV27 and TRBJ2-7; unclear D gene. In germline, CDR1 is MNHEY, CDR2 SMNVEV (reference sequence). The CDR3 runs to 13 residues. Trimming shortened V by 4 bases and J by 0 bases, and 7 bases separated the two germline ends. The CDR3 DNA reads TGTGCCAGCAGTTACAGCATCTCCTACGAGCAGTACTTC. Translation gives CASSYSISYEQYF.

The J gene is TRBJ2-7, the V gene TRBV10-3, with D possibly being TRBD2 (6 bases). The germline V and J ends were trimmed by 4 bases and 0 bases, with 13 bases remaining between them. There are 15 residues in the CDR3. Germline CDR1 and CDR2: ENHRY and SYGVKD. The CDR3 sequence is CAISVFGGHSYEQYF. As DNA, the CDR3 is TGTGCCATCAGTGTTTTCGGAGGGCACTCCTACGAGCAGTACTTC.

This chain links TRBV6-1 with TRBJ1-5; the D is unclear. Germline V gene data show CDR1 as MNHNS and CDR2 as SASEGT. The CDR3 length is 16 residues. V lost 3 bases and J lost 0, with 12 bases in between. The CDR3 DNA follows: TGTGCCAGCAGTGAGTCGGGGTTCTATAGCAATCAGCCCCAGCATTTT. It specifies CASSESGFYSNQPQHF.

This chain links TRBV28 with TRBJ2-1; D possibly corresponds to TRBD2 (6 bases). The CDR3 totals 14 residues. Germline CDR1 reads MDHEN; CDR2 reads SYDVKM. Trimming stripped 5 bases from V and 1 base from J, with 9 bases between. The CDR3 loop is CASSPLASYNEQFF. CDR3 nucleotides: TGTGCCAGCAGTCCTCTAGCGTCCTACAATGAGCAGTTCTTC.

A few counts support this clone. V usage is TRBV2 and J usage is TRBJ1-2; TRBD1 aligns across 7 bases. CDR1 and CDR2 from the germline V gene are SNHLY and FYNNEI. J was trimmed by 8 bases and V by 7 bases; bases with no gene match: 4. The length of the CDR3 is 11 residues. CDR3 loop: CASKPGGGYTF. The CDR3 DNA follows: TGTGCCAGCAAACCAGGGGGGGGCTACACCTTC.